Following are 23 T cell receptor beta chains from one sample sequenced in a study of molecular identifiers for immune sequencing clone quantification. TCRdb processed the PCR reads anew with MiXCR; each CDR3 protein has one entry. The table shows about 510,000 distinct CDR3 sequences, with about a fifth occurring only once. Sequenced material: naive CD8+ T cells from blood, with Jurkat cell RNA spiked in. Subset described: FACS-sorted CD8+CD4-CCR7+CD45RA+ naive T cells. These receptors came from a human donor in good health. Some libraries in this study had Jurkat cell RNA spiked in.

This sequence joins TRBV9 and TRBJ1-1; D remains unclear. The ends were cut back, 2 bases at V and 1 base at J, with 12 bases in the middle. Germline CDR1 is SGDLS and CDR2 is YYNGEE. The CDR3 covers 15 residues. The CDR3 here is CASSVSTETNTEAFF. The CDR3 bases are TGTGCCAGCAGCGTGAGTACTGAGACGAACACTGAAGCTTTCTTT.

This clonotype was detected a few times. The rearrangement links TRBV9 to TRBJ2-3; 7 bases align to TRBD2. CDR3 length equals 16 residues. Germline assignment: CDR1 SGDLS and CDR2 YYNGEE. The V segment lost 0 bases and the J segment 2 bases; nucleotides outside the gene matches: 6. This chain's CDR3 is CASSVVVGGITDTQYF. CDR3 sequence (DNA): TGTGCCAGCAGCGTAGTGGTGGGAGGGATCACAGATACGCAGTATTTT. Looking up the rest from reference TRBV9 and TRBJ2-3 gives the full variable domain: DSGVTQTPKHLITATGQRVTLRCSPRSGDLSVYWYQQSLDQGLQFLIQYYNGEERAKGNILERFSAQQFPDLHSELNLSSLELGDSALYFCASSVVVGGITDTQYFGPGTRLTVL.

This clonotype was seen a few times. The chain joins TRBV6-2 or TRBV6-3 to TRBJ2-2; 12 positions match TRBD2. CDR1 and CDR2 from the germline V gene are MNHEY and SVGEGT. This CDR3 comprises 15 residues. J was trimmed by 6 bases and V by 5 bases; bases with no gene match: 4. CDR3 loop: CASSVGLAGPGELFF. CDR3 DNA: TGTGCCAGCAGTGTAGGACTAGCGGGACCCGGGGAGCTGTTTTTT.

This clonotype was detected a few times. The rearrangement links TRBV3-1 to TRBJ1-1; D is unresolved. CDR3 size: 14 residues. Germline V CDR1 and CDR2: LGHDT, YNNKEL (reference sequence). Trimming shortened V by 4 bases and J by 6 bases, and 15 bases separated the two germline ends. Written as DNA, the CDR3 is TGTGCCAGCAGCCTGAAGTCGGGTTTGGCTGAAGCTTTCTTT. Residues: CASSLKSGLAEAFF.

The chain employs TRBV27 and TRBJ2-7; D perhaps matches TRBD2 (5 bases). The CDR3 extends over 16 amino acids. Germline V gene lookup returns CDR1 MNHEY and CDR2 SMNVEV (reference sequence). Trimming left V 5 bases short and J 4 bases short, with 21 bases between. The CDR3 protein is CASSDGIPTSRYEQYF. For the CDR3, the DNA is TGTGCCAGCAGTGACGGGATACCTACGAGCAGATACGAGCAGTACTTC.

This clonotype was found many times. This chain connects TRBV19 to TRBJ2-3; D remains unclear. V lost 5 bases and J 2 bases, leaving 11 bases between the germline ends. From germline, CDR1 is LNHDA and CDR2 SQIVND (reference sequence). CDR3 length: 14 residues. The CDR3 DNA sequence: TGTGCCAGTAGTCTCGGCGAAAACACAGATACGCAGTATTTT. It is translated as CASSLGENTDTQYF.

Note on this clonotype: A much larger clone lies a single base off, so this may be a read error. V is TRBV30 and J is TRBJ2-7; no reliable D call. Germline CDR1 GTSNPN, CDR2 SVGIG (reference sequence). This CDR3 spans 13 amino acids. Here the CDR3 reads CAWDEDQRSEQCF. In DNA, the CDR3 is TGTGCCTGGGACGAAGATCAGCGCTCCGAGCAGTGCTTC.

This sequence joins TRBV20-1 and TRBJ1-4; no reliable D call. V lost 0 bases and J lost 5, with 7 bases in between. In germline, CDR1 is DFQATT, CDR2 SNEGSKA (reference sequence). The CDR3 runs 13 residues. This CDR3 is CSARDPRNEKLFF. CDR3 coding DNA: TGCAGTGCTAGAGACCCCCGAAATGAAAAACTGTTTTTT.

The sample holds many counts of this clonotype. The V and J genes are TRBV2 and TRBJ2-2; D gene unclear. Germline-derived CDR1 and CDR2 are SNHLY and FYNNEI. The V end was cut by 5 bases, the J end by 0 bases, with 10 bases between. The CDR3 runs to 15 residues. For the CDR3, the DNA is TGTGCCAGCAGTCCCGGGCCATCGAACACCGGGGAGCTGTTTTTT. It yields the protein CASSPGPSNTGELFF.

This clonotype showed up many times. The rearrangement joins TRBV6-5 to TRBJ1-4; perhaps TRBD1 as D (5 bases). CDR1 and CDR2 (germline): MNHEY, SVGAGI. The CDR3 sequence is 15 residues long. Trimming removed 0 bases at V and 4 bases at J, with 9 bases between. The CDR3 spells CASSYSGDLNEKLFF. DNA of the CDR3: TGTGCCAGCAGTTACTCAGGGGACCTTAATGAAAAACTGTTTTTT.

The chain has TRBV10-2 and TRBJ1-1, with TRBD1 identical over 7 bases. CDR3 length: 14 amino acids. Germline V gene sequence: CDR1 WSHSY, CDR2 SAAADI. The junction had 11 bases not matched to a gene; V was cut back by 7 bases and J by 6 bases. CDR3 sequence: CASNPRQGGSEAFF. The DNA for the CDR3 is TGCGCCAGCAACCCTCGACAGGGTGGATCTGAAGCTTTCTTT.

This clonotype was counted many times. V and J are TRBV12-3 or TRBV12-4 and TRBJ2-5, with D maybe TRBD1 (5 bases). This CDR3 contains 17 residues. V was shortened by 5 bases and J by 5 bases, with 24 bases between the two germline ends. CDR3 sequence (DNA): TGTGCCAGCAGTCCAGGGCAGGGTGAAGGACATTCGGAGACCCAGTACTTC. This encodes CASSPGQGEGHSETQYF.

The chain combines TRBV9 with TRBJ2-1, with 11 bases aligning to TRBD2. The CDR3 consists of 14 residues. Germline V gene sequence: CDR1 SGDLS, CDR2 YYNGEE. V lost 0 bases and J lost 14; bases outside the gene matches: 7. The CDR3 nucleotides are TGTGCCAGCAGCGTAGGATTAGCGGGAGGGCCTGAGTTCTTC. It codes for CASSVGLAGGPEFF.

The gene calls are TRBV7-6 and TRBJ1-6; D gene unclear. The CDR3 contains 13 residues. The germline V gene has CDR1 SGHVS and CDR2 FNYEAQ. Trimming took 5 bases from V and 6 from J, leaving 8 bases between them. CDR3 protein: CASSLSFNSPLHF. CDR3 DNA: TGTGCCAGCAGCCTTAGTTTTAATTCACCCCTCCACTTT.

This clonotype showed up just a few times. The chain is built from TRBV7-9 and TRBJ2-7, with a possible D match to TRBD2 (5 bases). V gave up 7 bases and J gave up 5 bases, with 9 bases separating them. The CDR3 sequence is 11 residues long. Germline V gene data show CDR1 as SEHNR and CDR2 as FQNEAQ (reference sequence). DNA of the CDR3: TGTGCCAGCATGGGAGCTCACGAGCAGTACTTC. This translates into CASMGAHEQYF. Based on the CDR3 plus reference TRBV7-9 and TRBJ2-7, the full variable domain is DTGVSQNPRHKITKRGQNVTFRCDPISEHNRLYWYRQTLGQGPEFLTYFQNEAQLEKSRLLSDRFSAERPKGSFSTLEIQRTEQGDSAMYLCASMGAHEQYFGPGTRLTVT.

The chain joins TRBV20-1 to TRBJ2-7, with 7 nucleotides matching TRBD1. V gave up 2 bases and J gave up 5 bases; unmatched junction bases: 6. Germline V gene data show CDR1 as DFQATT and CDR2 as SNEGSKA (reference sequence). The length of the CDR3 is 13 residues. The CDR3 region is CSARPLGQDEQYF. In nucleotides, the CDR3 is TGCAGTGCTAGACCGTTAGGACAGGACGAGCAGTACTTC.

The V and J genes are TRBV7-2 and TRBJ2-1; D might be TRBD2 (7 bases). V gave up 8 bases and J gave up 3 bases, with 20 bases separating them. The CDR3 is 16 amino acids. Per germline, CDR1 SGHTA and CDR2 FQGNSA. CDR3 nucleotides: TGTGCCAGCGGCTCAGACGCGGGGGCCCTCTACAATGAGCAGTTCTTC. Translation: CASGSDAGALYNEQFF.

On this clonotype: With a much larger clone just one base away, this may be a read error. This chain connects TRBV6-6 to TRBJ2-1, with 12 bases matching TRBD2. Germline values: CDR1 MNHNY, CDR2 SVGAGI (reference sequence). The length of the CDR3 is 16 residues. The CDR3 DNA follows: TGTGCCAGCACTTACCAACTAGCGGGGGGAAACAATGAGCAGTTCTTC. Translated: CASTYQLAGGNNEQFF.

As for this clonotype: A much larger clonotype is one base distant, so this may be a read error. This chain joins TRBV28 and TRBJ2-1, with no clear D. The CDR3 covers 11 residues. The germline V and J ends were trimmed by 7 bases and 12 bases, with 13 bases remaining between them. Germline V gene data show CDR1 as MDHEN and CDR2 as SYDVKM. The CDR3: CASNFDSRQFF. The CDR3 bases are TGTGCCAGCAATTTCGACTCCCGGCAGTTCTTC.

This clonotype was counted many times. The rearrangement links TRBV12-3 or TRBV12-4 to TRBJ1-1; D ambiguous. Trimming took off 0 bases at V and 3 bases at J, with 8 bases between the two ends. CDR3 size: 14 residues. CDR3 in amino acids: CASSLAPGDTEAFF. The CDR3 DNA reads TGTGCCAGCAGTTTAGCGCCCGGGGACACTGAAGCTTTCTTT.

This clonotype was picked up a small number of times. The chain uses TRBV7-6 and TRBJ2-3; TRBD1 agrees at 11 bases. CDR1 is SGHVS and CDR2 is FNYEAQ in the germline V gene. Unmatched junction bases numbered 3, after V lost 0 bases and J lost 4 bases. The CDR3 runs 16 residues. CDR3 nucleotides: TGTGCCAGCAGCTTAGCGTCGGGACAGGGGGCAGATACGCAGTATTTT. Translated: CASSLASGQGADTQYF.

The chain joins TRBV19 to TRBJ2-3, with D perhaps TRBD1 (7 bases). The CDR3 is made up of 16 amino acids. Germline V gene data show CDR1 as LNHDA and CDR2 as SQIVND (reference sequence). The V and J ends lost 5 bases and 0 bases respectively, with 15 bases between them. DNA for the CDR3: TGTGCCAGTAGTCTCAGGGGGGTACCTAGCACAGATACGCAGTATTTT. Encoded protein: CASSLRGVPSTDTQYF.

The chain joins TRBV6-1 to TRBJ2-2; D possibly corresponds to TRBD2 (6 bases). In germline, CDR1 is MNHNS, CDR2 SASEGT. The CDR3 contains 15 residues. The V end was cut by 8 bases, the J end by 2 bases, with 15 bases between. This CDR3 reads CASAALRGNTGELFF. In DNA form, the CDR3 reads TGTGCCAGCGCTGCTTTGCGGGGTAACACCGGGGAGCTGTTTTTT.